The rows below give T cell receptor beta chains drawn from one sample of a study of blood T cells in healthy people across ages. TCRdb processed the 5' RACE reads anew with MiXCR; each CDR3 protein has one entry. The table shows under 1,000,000 distinct CDR3 sequences, with about 34% occurring only once. The sequenced sample was blood. Receptors originate from a man in his late teens or twenties in good health. Both conserved end residues are part of each CDR3.

v_call	j_call	cdr3_aa
TRBV7-9	TRBJ2-1	CASSSSGTGPYNEQFF
TRBV3-1	TRBJ1-2	CASSHTYGYTF
TRBV4-1	TRBJ1-1	CASSQIPSGGPNTEAFF
TRBV20-1	TRBJ1-4	CSARNSHNGKLFF
TRBV6-5	TRBJ2-7	CASSYSYTVYEQYF
TRBV5-1	TRBJ1-1	CASSLVGGIRLVNTEAFF
TRBV11-2	TRBJ1-1	CASSSYPLKNTEAFF
TRBV29-1	TRBJ2-7	CSVLQDYEQYF
TRBV20-1	TRBJ2-7	CSVKAGRYEQYF
TRBV13	TRBJ2-2	CASASEGPATGELFF
TRBV7-9	TRBJ2-3	CASSLVVPPDTQYF
TRBV6-2/TRBV6-3	TRBJ1-1	CASSYTNREVAFF
TRBV5-6	TRBJ1-5	CASSAAGLSNQPQHF
TRBV4-2	TRBJ2-5	CASSQSDRRTQETQYF
TRBV3-1	TRBJ2-3	CASSGVTHTDTQYF
TRBV5-1	TRBJ1-2	CASSLGTGYTF
TRBV6-2/TRBV6-3	TRBJ1-1	CASIPGHRLEAFF